This is a list of T cell receptor beta chains from one sample in a study of T cells in Graves' hyperthyroidism and ophthalmopathy. Each CDR3 protein is one row after TCRdb ran MiXCR on the multiplex PCR reads. Here the sample spans 300,000 to 400,000 distinct CDR3 sequences, roughly a fifth being singletons. Sequenced: blood. These receptors were taken from a woman aged 50 to 60 with Graves' hyperthyroidism. CDR3s include the opening cysteine and the closing phenylalanine or tryptophan. The D gene is left open where the match is weak. The size field is filled for only some rows; it gives once, few, many or a size class.

clone size: -; V gene: TRBV7-9; D gene: TRBD1; J gene: TRBJ1-5; CDR3 protein: CASSWGTVSNQPQHF; CDR3 DNA: TGTGCCAGCAGCTGGGGGACAGTAAGCAATCAGCCCCAGCATTTT
clone size: -; V gene: TRBV6-2/TRBV6-3; D gene: TRBD2; J gene: TRBJ2-7; CDR3 protein: CASSTLAANSYEQYF; CDR3 DNA: TGTGCCAGCAGCACCCTAGCGGCCAACTCCTACGAGCAGTACTTC
clone size: few; V gene: TRBV5-5; D gene: -; J gene: TRBJ1-1; CDR3 protein: CASAVGGPNTEAFF; CDR3 DNA: TGTGCCAGCGCAGTAGGGGGGCCGAACACTGAAGCTTTCTTT
clone size: -; V gene: TRBV4-1; D gene: TRBD1; J gene: TRBJ1-2; CDR3 protein: CASSRTPGQDNYGYTF; CDR3 DNA: TGCGCCAGCAGCCGAACCCCGGGACAGGACAACTATGGCTACACCTTC
clone size: -; V gene: TRBV19; D gene: -; J gene: TRBJ2-7; CDR3 protein: CASSDPPNYEQYF; CDR3 DNA: TGTGCCAGTAGCGACCCCCCCAACTACGAGCAGTACTTC
clone size: -; V gene: TRBV11-2; D gene: -; J gene: TRBJ2-3; CDR3 protein: CASSSFSSGTDTQYF; CDR3 DNA: TGTGCCAGCAGCTCTTTCTCTAGCGGCACAGATACGCAGTATTTT
clone size: many; V gene: TRBV12-5; D gene: -; J gene: TRBJ1-1; CDR3 protein: CASGLGTSAEAFF; CDR3 DNA: TGTGCTAGTGGGCTGGGGACCTCGGCCGAAGCTTTCTTT
clone size: few; V gene: TRBV10-2; D gene: -; J gene: TRBJ2-7; CDR3 protein: CASSDPDSYEQYF; CDR3 DNA: TGCGCCAGCAGTGATCCCGATTCCTACGAGCAGTACTTC
clone size: -; V gene: TRBV20-1; D gene: TRBD1; J gene: TRBJ2-3; CDR3 protein: CSAKGGRGWADTQYF; CDR3 DNA: TGCAGTGCAAAGGGCGGCAGGGGGTGGGCAGATACGCAGTATTTT
clone size: few; V gene: TRBV2; D gene: -; J gene: TRBJ1-6; CDR3 protein: CASSSGGANSPLHF; CDR3 DNA: TGTGCCAGCAGTTCGGGGGGTGCTAATTCACCCCTCCACTTT
clone size: many; V gene: TRBV11-3; D gene: -; J gene: TRBJ1-1; CDR3 protein: CASSLVLNTEAFF; CDR3 DNA: TGTGCCAGCAGCTTAGTTCTGAACACTGAAGCTTTCTTT
clone size: -; V gene: TRBV29-1; D gene: -; J gene: TRBJ1-5; CDR3 protein: CSFRQGVSQPQHF; CDR3 DNA: TGCAGCTTCAGGCAGGGTGTGAGTCAGCCCCAGCATTTT
clone size: many; V gene: TRBV7-2; D gene: TRBD1; J gene: TRBJ2-7; CDR3 protein: CASSSGTGPYEQYF; CDR3 DNA: TGTGCCAGCAGCTCCGGGACAGGGCCCTACGAGCAGTACTTC
clone size: many; V gene: TRBV10-1; D gene: -; J gene: TRBJ2-7; CDR3 protein: CASSEWGSSAYEQYF; CDR3 DNA: TGCGCCAGCAGTGAGTGGGGGAGTTCTGCCTACGAGCAGTACTTC
clone size: -; V gene: TRBV24-1; D gene: -; J gene: TRBJ1-6; CDR3 protein: CATSDASLNSPLHF; CDR3 DNA: TGTGCCACCAGTGACGCGAGTTTGAATTCACCCCTCCACTTT
clone size: few; V gene: TRBV10-3; D gene: TRBD1; J gene: TRBJ2-7; CDR3 protein: CAIGTGTYEQYF; CDR3 DNA: TGTGCCATCGGGACAGGTACCTACGAGCAGTACTTC
clone size: many; V gene: TRBV20-1; D gene: TRBD1; J gene: TRBJ1-4; CDR3 protein: CSAKLGQGNEKLFF; CDR3 DNA: TGCAGTGCCAAACTGGGACAGGGCAATGAAAAACTGTTTTTT
clone size: -; V gene: TRBV9; D gene: TRBD1; J gene: TRBJ1-5; CDR3 protein: CASSVGEGAQSNQPQHF; CDR3 DNA: TGTGCCAGCAGCGTAGGGGAGGGGGCGCAGAGCAATCAGCCCCAGCATTTT
clone size: many; V gene: TRBV20-1; D gene: -; J gene: TRBJ2-7; CDR3 protein: CSARDTTKRGASYEQYF; CDR3 DNA: TGCAGTGCTAGAGATACAACAAAAAGGGGCGCTTCCTACGAGCAGTACTTC
clone size: -; V gene: TRBV6-1; D gene: TRBD1; J gene: TRBJ1-5; CDR3 protein: CASILIQGDQPQHF; CDR3 DNA: TGTGCCAGCATCTTGATACAGGGGGATCAGCCCCAGCATTTT
clone size: many; V gene: TRBV7-9; D gene: TRBD1; J gene: TRBJ1-2; CDR3 protein: CASSEGDRGLGYTF; CDR3 DNA: TGTGCCAGCAGCGAGGGGGACAGGGGGCTTGGCTACACCTTC
clone size: many; V gene: TRBV20-1; D gene: -; J gene: TRBJ2-2; CDR3 protein: CSAREAPGELFF; CDR3 DNA: TGCAGTGCTAGAGAGGCCCCCGGGGAGCTGTTTTTT
clone size: -; V gene: TRBV19; D gene: TRBD2; J gene: TRBJ2-7; CDR3 protein: CASSRGTSGGKRSYEQYF; CDR3 DNA: TGTGCCAGTAGCCGAGGGACTAGCGGAGGAAAGAGGTCCTACGAGCAGTACTTC
clone size: few; V gene: TRBV3-1; D gene: TRBD2; J gene: TRBJ2-2; CDR3 protein: CASSRRLAANTGELFF; CDR3 DNA: TGTGCCAGCAGCCGGAGACTAGCGGCGAACACCGGGGAGCTGTTTTTT
clone size: -; V gene: TRBV19; D gene: TRBD1; J gene: TRBJ1-2; CDR3 protein: CASRTYSTGNYGYTF; CDR3 DNA: TGTGCCAGTAGGACCTATTCGACAGGGAATTATGGCTACACCTTC
clone size: -; V gene: TRBV15; D gene: -; J gene: TRBJ1-5; CDR3 protein: CATSRPGGPQHF; CDR3 DNA: TGTGCCACCAGCAGACCCGGAGGGCCCCAGCATTTT
clone size: many; V gene: TRBV5-1; D gene: TRBD1; J gene: TRBJ1-1; CDR3 protein: CASSLGGQLNTGAFF; CDR3 DNA: TGCGCCAGCAGCTTGGGGGGACAGCTGAACACTGGAGCTTTCTTT
clone size: many; V gene: TRBV28; D gene: -; J gene: TRBJ2-7; CDR3 protein: CASKTAGPLTYEQYF; CDR3 DNA: TGTGCCAGCAAGACTGCGGGGCCTCTGACCTACGAGCAGTACTTC
clone size: once; V gene: TRBV5-1; D gene: -; J gene: TRBJ1-3; CDR3 protein: CARGVPDTIYF; CDR3 DNA: TGCGCCAGAGGGGTTCCAGACACCATATATTTT
clone size: -; V gene: TRBV28; D gene: TRBD2; J gene: TRBJ2-3; CDR3 protein: CASSLLASGGHTDTQYF; CDR3 DNA: TGTGCCAGCAGTTTATTAGCTAGCGGGGGGCACACAGATACGCAGTATTTT
clone size: -; V gene: TRBV7-9; D gene: -; J gene: TRBJ2-7; CDR3 protein: CASSFSIASYEQYF; CDR3 DNA: TGTGCCAGCAGTTTTAGTATTGCCTCCTACGAGCAGTACTTC
clone size: few; V gene: TRBV29-1; D gene: -; J gene: TRBJ1-6; CDR3 protein: CSVARDTNSPLHF; CDR3 DNA: TGCAGCGTCGCCCGAGACACTAATTCACCCCTCCACTTT
clone size: many; V gene: TRBV5-1; D gene: TRBD2; J gene: TRBJ2-2; CDR3 protein: CASSLLTSSLSTGELFF; CDR3 DNA: TGCGCCAGCAGCTTGTTGACTAGCTCTTTGAGCACCGGGGAGCTGTTTTTT
clone size: many; V gene: TRBV28; D gene: TRBD1; J gene: TRBJ1-5; CDR3 protein: CASSFRDSYSNQPQHF; CDR3 DNA: TGTGCCAGCAGTTTTCGGGACAGCTATAGCAATCAGCCCCAGCATTTT
clone size: many; V gene: TRBV5-1; D gene: -; J gene: TRBJ2-2; CDR3 protein: CASSVTTGGSGELFF; CDR3 DNA: TGCGCCAGCAGCGTGACGACAGGCGGGTCCGGGGAGCTGTTTTTT
clone size: -; V gene: TRBV7-2; D gene: -; J gene: TRBJ2-1; CDR3 protein: CASSRTGRSDNEQFF; CDR3 DNA: TGTGCCAGCAGCCGCACGGGTCGGAGCGACAATGAGCAGTTCTTC
clone size: many; V gene: TRBV5-8; D gene: -; J gene: TRBJ2-5; CDR3 protein: CASSLDGRDQETQYF; CDR3 DNA: TGTGCCAGCAGCTTGGACGGCAGGGACCAAGAGACCCAGTACTTC
clone size: many; V gene: TRBV11-2; D gene: TRBD2; J gene: TRBJ2-1; CDR3 protein: CASSEGRENEQFF; CDR3 DNA: TGTGCCAGCAGCGAGGGGAGGGAGAATGAGCAGTTCTTC
clone size: many; V gene: TRBV12-3/TRBV12-4; D gene: -; J gene: TRBJ2-5; CDR3 protein: CASSFGHSQETQYF; CDR3 DNA: TGTGCCAGCAGCTTCGGACATTCACAAGAGACCCAGTACTTC
clone size: many; V gene: TRBV6-1; D gene: TRBD1; J gene: TRBJ1-4; CDR3 protein: CASSGRGTVATNEKLFF; CDR3 DNA: TGTGCCAGCAGTGGCCGCGGGACAGTCGCAACTAATGAAAAACTGTTTTTT
clone size: -; V gene: TRBV5-6; D gene: -; J gene: TRBJ2-3; CDR3 protein: CASLGRSTDTQYF; CDR3 DNA: TGTGCCAGCCTAGGACGGAGCACAGATACGCAGTATTTT
clone size: many; V gene: TRBV20-1; D gene: TRBD2; J gene: TRBJ2-3; CDR3 protein: CSAIFGGRTDTQYF; CDR3 DNA: TGCAGTGCTATTTTTGGCGGGAGGACAGATACGCAGTATTTT
clone size: many; V gene: TRBV2; D gene: -; J gene: TRBJ2-3; CDR3 protein: CASSLTLGAGTDTQYF; CDR3 DNA: TGTGCCAGCAGCCTCACCCTCGGGGCCGGCACAGATACGCAGTATTTT
clone size: many; V gene: TRBV10-3; D gene: -; J gene: TRBJ2-5; CDR3 protein: CAISEPGRRQETQYF; CDR3 DNA: TGTGCCATCAGTGAGCCGGGACGCCGCCAAGAGACCCAGTACTTC
clone size: many; V gene: TRBV5-1; D gene: -; J gene: TRBJ1-1; CDR3 protein: CASSFGGRTGTEAFF; CDR3 DNA: TGCGCCAGCAGCTTCGGGGGGAGGACGGGTACTGAAGCTTTCTTT
clone size: many; V gene: TRBV19; D gene: -; J gene: TRBJ2-1; CDR3 protein: CASSTPRGGSYNEQFF; CDR3 DNA: TGTGCCAGTAGTACGCCCAGGGGGGGCTCCTACAATGAGCAGTTCTTC
clone size: many; V gene: TRBV2; D gene: -; J gene: TRBJ2-3; CDR3 protein: CASNPKAFTDTQYF; CDR3 DNA: TGTGCCAGCAACCCGAAGGCGTTCACAGATACGCAGTATTTT
clone size: many; V gene: TRBV11-2; D gene: TRBD1; J gene: TRBJ2-3; CDR3 protein: CASSYDRARFTDTQYF; CDR3 DNA: TGTGCCAGCAGCTACGACAGGGCCCGATTCACAGATACGCAGTATTTT
clone size: -; V gene: TRBV5-1; D gene: -; J gene: TRBJ2-5; CDR3 protein: CASSPDGSQEETQYF; CDR3 DNA: TGCGCCAGCAGCCCCGACGGGTCTCAAGAGGAGACCCAGTACTTC
clone size: few; V gene: TRBV14; D gene: TRBD1; J gene: TRBJ2-4; CDR3 protein: CASSQGQGWGKNIQYF; CDR3 DNA: TGTGCCAGCAGCCAGGGACAGGGGTGGGGCAAAAACATTCAGTACTTC
clone size: many; V gene: TRBV12-3/TRBV12-4; D gene: -; J gene: TRBJ1-1; CDR3 protein: CAAGRSGMNTEAFF; CDR3 DNA: TGTGCCGCCGGGAGGTCTGGCATGAACACTGAAGCTTTCTTT
clone size: -; V gene: TRBV19; D gene: TRBD1; J gene: TRBJ2-4; CDR3 protein: CASSRDRQAKNIQYF; CDR3 DNA: TGTGCCAGTAGTAGGGACAGGCAAGCCAAAAACATTCAGTACTTC
clone size: -; V gene: TRBV4-1; D gene: -; J gene: TRBJ2-7; CDR3 protein: CASSQEGTYEQYF; CDR3 DNA: TGCGCCAGCAGCCAAGAGGGCACCTACGAGCAGTACTTC
clone size: many; V gene: TRBV28; D gene: -; J gene: TRBJ1-2; CDR3 protein: CASSSGQGHYGYTF; CDR3 DNA: TGTGCCAGCAGTTCTGGGCAAGGCCACTATGGCTACACCTTC
clone size: many; V gene: TRBV28; D gene: -; J gene: TRBJ1-4; CDR3 protein: CASSLYRTRNEKLFF; CDR3 DNA: TGTGCCAGCAGTTTATACAGGACAAGGAATGAAAAACTGTTTTTT
clone size: many; V gene: TRBV7-9; D gene: -; J gene: TRBJ2-1; CDR3 protein: CASSSLDEQFF; CDR3 DNA: TGTGCCAGCAGCTCCCTTGATGAGCAGTTCTTC
clone size: many; V gene: TRBV14; D gene: TRBD2; J gene: TRBJ2-2; CDR3 protein: CASSPARLAGRSAGELFF; CDR3 DNA: TGTGCCAGCAGCCCCGCCCGACTAGCGGGAAGGAGCGCCGGGGAGCTGTTTTTT
clone size: many; V gene: TRBV12-3/TRBV12-4; D gene: TRBD1; J gene: TRBJ1-1; CDR3 protein: CASSSSSGTGNTEAFF; CDR3 DNA: TGTGCCAGCAGTTCCTCCTCCGGGACAGGGAACACTGAAGCTTTCTTT
clone size: many; V gene: TRBV27; D gene: TRBD2; J gene: TRBJ2-1; CDR3 protein: CASSLRLAGVDEQFF; CDR3 DNA: TGTGCCAGCAGTTTAAGACTAGCGGGAGTGGATGAGCAGTTCTTC
clone size: many; V gene: TRBV2; D gene: -; J gene: TRBJ2-2; CDR3 protein: CASALNGELFF; CDR3 DNA: TGTGCCAGCGCTCTCAACGGGGAGCTGTTTTTT